A selection of T cell receptor beta chains follows, all from one sample in a study of long-term antiretroviral therapy in people with HIV. TCRdb's copy holds only in-frame clones and misses some; the assay was immunoSEQ multiplex PCR. The table records fewer than 35,000 clones, almost 97% of them present only once. The material was unsorted PBMCs, obtained 6.9 years after starting antiretroviral therapy. The receptor set was obtained from a man under 40 with HIV. CDR3s include the opening cysteine and the closing phenylalanine or tryptophan. The order of the fields is clone size, V gene, J gene, D gene, CDR3 DNA, CDR3 protein. The D gene is left open where the match is weak. Size tells how often a clone was seen (once, few, many) or the class of an expanded clone, and some rows leave it out.

size: NA; V: TRBV5-6; J: TRBJ1-1; D: TRBD1; DNA: TGTGCCAGCAGCGTCCCGGGACAGGGAGGGATGGAGGCTTTCTTT; CDR3: CASSVPGQGGMEAFF
size: NA; V: TRBV7-6; J: TRBJ2-3; D: NA; DNA: TGTGCCAGCAGCAGAACTGGAATGACGCAGTATTTT; CDR3: CASSRTGMTQYF
size: NA; V: TRBV18; J: TRBJ2-7; D: TRBD2; DNA: TGTGCCAGCTCGCCAACTAGCGGAGTGGGCTCCTACGAGCAGTACTTC; CDR3: CASSPTSGVGSYEQYF
size: once; V: TRBV6-5; J: TRBJ2-3; D: TRBD2; DNA: TGTGCCAGCAGTTACGTACTAGCGGGGGAGAGAGATACGCAGTATTTT; CDR3: CASSYVLAGERDTQYF
size: NA; V: TRBV12-2; J: TRBJ2-7; D: NA; DNA: TGTGCAAGTCGCGGAAGAGACTACGAGCAGTACTTC; CDR3: CASRGRDYEQYF
size: NA; V: TRBV6-1; J: TRBJ2-5; D: NA; DNA: TGTGCCAGCAGTGAATGGTACCAAGAGACCCAGTACTTC; CDR3: CASSEWYQETQYF
size: NA; V: TRBV4-3; J: TRBJ2-5; D: TRBD2; DNA: TGCGCCAGCAGCCAAGTTCTGGGGTTCGGTGGAAGGGAACTAGCGGGGGGGGAGACCCAGTACTTC; CDR3: CASSQVLGFGGRELAGGETQYF
size: NA; V: TRBV7-6; J: TRBJ2-2; D: TRBD1; DNA: TGTGCCAGCAGCTCCACAGGGGGGAACACCGGGGAGCTGTTTTTT; CDR3: CASSSTGGNTGELFF
size: NA; V: TRBV27; J: TRBJ1-6; D: NA; DNA: TGTGCCAGCAGTTACATACTACCCGGCCCGGGGAGTTCACCCCTCCACTTT; CDR3: CASSYILPGPGSSPLHF
size: NA; V: TRBV5-4; J: TRBJ1-1; D: TRBD1; DNA: TGTGCCAGCAGCAGGCCGGGACAGGGTAACACTGAAGCTTTCTTT; CDR3: CASSRPGQGNTEAFF
size: once; V: TRBV7-7; J: TRBJ2-5; D: NA; DNA: TGTGCTAGCAGCTTATTGGGGGAGGTCGGGGAGACCCAGTACTTC; CDR3: CASSLLGEVGETQYF
size: NA; V: TRBV29-1; J: TRBJ2-1; D: NA; DNA: TGCAGCGTTGCCGGGGGCGGGGGCAATGAGCAGTTCTTC; CDR3: CSVAGGGGNEQFF
size: NA; V: TRBV14; J: TRBJ1-5; D: NA; DNA: TGTGCCAGCAGCCAAGAAACAGATCAGCCCCAGCATTTT; CDR3: CASSQETDQPQHF
size: NA; V: TRBV12-5; J: TRBJ1-3; D: TRBD1; DNA: TGTGCTAGTGGTTGGGACAGGAGGAGCTCTGGAAACACCATATATTTT; CDR3: CASGWDRRSSGNTIYF
size: NA; V: TRBV27; J: TRBJ1-5; D: TRBD1; DNA: TGTGCCAGCAGTTTACTTGACAGGGAAGGCCAGCCCCAGCATTTT; CDR3: CASSLLDREGQPQHF
size: NA; V: TRBV30; J: TRBJ2-1; D: TRBD2; DNA: TGTGCCTGGACCCTAGGGTCATGGCTAGCGGGAGGATCTTCATCGGGTGAGCAGTTCTTC; CDR3: CAWTLGSWLAGGSSSGEQFF
size: once; V: TRBV5-1; J: TRBJ2-5; D: NA; DNA: TGCGCCAGCACCCGATCAGGGGCAACCCAAGAGACCCAGTACTTC; CDR3: CASTRSGATQETQYF
size: NA; V: TRBV29-1; J: TRBJ1-2; D: NA; DNA: TGCAGCGTTTCGCGGGGCAGGGGACCGGGTGGCTACACCTTC; CDR3: CSVSRGRGPGGYTF
size: NA; V: TRBV25-1; J: TRBJ1-4; D: NA; DNA: TGTGCCAGCAGTCGGCCGTCTAATGAAAAACTGTTTTTT; CDR3: CASSRPSNEKLFF
size: NA; V: TRBV5-6; J: TRBJ2-7; D: NA; DNA: TGTGCCAGCAGCCAGGGCACGAACTACGAGCAGTACTTC; CDR3: CASSQGTNYEQYF
size: NA; V: TRBV9; J: TRBJ2-3; D: NA; DNA: TGTGCCAGCAGCGCCCTCAGTTACACAGATACGCAGTATTTT; CDR3: CASSALSYTDTQYF
size: NA; V: TRBV7-9; J: TRBJ1-2; D: TRBD1; DNA: TGTGCCAGCAGCCCTACAGGGGGCGGCTACACCTTC; CDR3: CASSPTGGGYTF
size: NA; V: TRBV10-1; J: TRBJ1-1; D: TRBD1; DNA: TGCGCCGACGGCAGGGGGCTCCGATGCACTGAAGCTTTCTTT; CDR3: CADGRGLRCTEAFF
size: NA; V: TRBV19; J: TRBJ1-5; D: TRBD1; DNA: TGTGCCAGTAGTGAACTGACAGGGCCTTCAAATCAGCCCCAGCATTTT; CDR3: CASSELTGPSNQPQHF
size: once; V: TRBV7-3; J: TRBJ2-2; D: NA; DNA: TGTGCCAGCAGCTTACCGTTTCTTGGAGGTGATGAGGGCGGGGAGCTGTTTTTT; CDR3: CASSLPFLGGDEGGELFF
size: NA; V: TRBV7-2; J: TRBJ2-5; D: NA; DNA: TGTGCCAGCAGCTCCCCCGGACTTCAAGAGACCCAGTACTTC; CDR3: CASSSPGLQETQYF
size: NA; V: TRBV13; J: TRBJ2-3; D: TRBD2; DNA: TGTGCCAGCAGCTTAGCGGGGGGGCCGACAGATACGCAGTATTTT; CDR3: CASSLAGGPTDTQYF
size: NA; V: TRBV6-1; J: TRBJ2-3; D: NA; DNA: TGTGCCAGCAGGGGGACGGCCGACAAAAATACGCAGTATTTT; CDR3: CASRGTADKNTQYF
size: once; V: TRBV7-8; J: TRBJ1-2; D: TRBD1; DNA: TGTGCCAGCAGCTCCAGGGACAGAGCTAACTATGGCTACACCTTC; CDR3: CASSSRDRANYGYTF
size: NA; V: TRBV30; J: TRBJ2-7; D: NA; DNA: TGTGCCTGGAGTGGTGGCAGGGGCGACGAGCAGTACTTC; CDR3: CAWSGGRGDEQYF
size: NA; V: TRBV6-1; J: TRBJ2-3; D: NA; DNA: TGTGCCAGCAGTGAAGAGAGGCCTCCCAGGGAGGTGCAGTATTTT; CDR3: CASSEERPPREVQYF
size: NA; V: TRBV5-1; J: TRBJ2-5; D: TRBD1; DNA: TGCGCCAGCAGCTCAACTACAGGGGTGAAGACCCAGTACTTC; CDR3: CASSSTTGVKTQYF